Sequencing of this T cell receptor (beta chain) was carried out in a study of CD8 T cells in ankylosing spondylitis. Study observations and caveats: There was reportedly significant enrichment of clones that were disease-linked in matched ankylosing spondylitis synovial fluid. CD8+ cells made up the disease-linked clones, which were relatively rare in peripheral blood.

Researchers built TCR beta libraries using quantitative 5'-RACE with molecular barcodes. From the 5' RACE reads, TCRdb called clonotypes with MiXCR, one entry per CDR3 protein. The table has a few hundred thousand distinct CDR3 sequences, 15% to 20% seen once; the top ten hold roughly 8%. As concerns this clonotype: What it binds is unknown.

Trimming removed 5 bases from V and 7 bases from J; junction bases left unmatched: 10. The CDR3 runs to 14 residues. The chain joins TRBV12-3 or TRBV12-4 to TRBJ2-7; TRBD1 agrees at 8 bases. The sequenced sample consisted of blood, either unsorted or a sorted T cell fraction (not recorded which). The receptor was isolated from a male donor with ankylosing spondylitis or in good health (not recorded which). In nucleotides, the CDR3 is TGTGCCAGCAGTCGTTCAGGACAGGGTAAAGAGCAGTACGTC. Amino acids: CASSRSGQGKEQYV.